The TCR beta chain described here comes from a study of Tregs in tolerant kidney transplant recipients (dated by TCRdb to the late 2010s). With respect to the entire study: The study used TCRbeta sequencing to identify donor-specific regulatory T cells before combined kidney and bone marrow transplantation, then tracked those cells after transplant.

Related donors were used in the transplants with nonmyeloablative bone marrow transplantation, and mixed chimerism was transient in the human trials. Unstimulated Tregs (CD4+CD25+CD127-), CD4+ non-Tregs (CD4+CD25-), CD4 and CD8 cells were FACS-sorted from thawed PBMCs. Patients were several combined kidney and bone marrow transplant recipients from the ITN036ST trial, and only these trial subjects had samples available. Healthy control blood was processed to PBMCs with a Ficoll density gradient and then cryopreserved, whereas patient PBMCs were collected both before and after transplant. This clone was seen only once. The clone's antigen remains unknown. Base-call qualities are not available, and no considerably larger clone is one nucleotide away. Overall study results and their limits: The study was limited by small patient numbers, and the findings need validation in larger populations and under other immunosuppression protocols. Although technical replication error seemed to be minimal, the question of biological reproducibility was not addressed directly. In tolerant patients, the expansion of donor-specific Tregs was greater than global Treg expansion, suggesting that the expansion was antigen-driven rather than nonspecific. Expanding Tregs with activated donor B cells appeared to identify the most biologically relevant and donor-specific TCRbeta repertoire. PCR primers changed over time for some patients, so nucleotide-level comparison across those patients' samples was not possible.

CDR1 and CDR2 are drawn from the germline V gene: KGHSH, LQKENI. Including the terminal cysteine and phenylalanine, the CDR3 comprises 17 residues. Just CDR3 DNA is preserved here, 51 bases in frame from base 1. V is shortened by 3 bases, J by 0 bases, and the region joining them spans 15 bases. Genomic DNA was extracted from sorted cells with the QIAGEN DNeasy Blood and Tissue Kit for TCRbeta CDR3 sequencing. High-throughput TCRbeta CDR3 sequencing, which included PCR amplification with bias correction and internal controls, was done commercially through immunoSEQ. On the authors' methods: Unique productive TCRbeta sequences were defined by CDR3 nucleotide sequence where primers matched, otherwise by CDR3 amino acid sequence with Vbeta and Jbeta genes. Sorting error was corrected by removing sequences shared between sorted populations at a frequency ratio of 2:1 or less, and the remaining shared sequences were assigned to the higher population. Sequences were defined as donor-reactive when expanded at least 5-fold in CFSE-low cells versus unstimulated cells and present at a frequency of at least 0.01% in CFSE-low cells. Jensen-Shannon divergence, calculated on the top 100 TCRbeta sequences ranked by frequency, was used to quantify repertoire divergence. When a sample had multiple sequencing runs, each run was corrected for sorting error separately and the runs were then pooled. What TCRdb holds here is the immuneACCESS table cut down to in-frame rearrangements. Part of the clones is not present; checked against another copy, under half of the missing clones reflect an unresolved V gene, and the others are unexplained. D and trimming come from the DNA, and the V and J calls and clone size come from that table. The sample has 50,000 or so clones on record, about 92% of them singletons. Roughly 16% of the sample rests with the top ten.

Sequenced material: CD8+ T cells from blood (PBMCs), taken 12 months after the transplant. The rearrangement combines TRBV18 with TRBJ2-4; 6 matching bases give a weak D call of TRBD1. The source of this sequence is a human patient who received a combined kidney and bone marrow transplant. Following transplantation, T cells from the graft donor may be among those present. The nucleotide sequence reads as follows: TGTGCCAGCTCACCGGACAGCGCTTCTCTAGCCAAAAACATTCAGTACTTC. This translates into CASSPDSASLAKNIQYF.